Detailed here is one T cell receptor beta chain. What it binds is not known. The sample is drawn from a study of CD8 T cells in ankylosing spondylitis. TCR beta libraries were made by quantitative 5'-RACE with molecular barcodes. From the 5' RACE reads, TCRdb called clonotypes with MiXCR, one entry per CDR3 protein. The table includes 650,000 to 800,000 distinct CDR3 sequences, 15% to 20% detected once. Looked up from germline, CDR1 is SQVTM and CDR2 is ANQGSEA. V lost 2 bases, J lost 2 bases, and 7 bases stayed unmatched. This CDR3 region has 15 residues. Overall study results and limits: As reported, disease-linked clones showed significant enrichment in matched ankylosing spondylitis synovial fluid. Seven or eight highly homologous variants formed a TCR beta motif that appeared characteristic of ankylosing spondylitis blood. The authors found the disease-linked clones to be CD8+ and relatively rare in peripheral blood.

What was sequenced was blood, either unsorted or a sorted T cell fraction (not recorded which). The chain is built from TRBV29-1 and TRBJ2-3; 7 bases map to TRBD1. This receptor was obtained from a male donor with ankylosing spondylitis. CDR3 bases: TGCAGCGTTGAACCCCGACAGGGCAACACAGATACGCAGTATTTT. Translated, it gives CSVEPRQGNTDTQYF.